This T cell receptor (beta chain) was profiled in a study of CD8+ T cells in alopecia areata. Overall study: Twice a day, 5 to 10 mg of oral tofacitinib was administered to treated patients. Tofacitinib continued for 6 to 18 months and was then withheld for 6 months. Notes on the study in general: Higher clonality than in normal scalp was seen in lesional scalp, especially alopecia totalis/universalis.

Notes on this clone: Its target is unknown.

The sequencing template was cDNA reverse transcribed from extracted RNA. Sequencing used immunoSEQ multiplex PCR; TCRdb keeps in-frame clones, though not all of them. The sample shows around 97,000 clones, 85% to 90% of them seen only once. As to treatment: oral pan-JAK inhibitor, 5-10 mg twice daily. In alopecia areata patients, both lesional scalp punch biopsies and peripheral blood were collected. The CDR3 is made up of 16 amino acids. Sequences were derived from CD8+ T cells sorted from blood, sampled at approximately week 30, from a patient treated with tofacitinib. This TCR came from a human donor with alopecia areata. The chain links TRBV21-1 to TRBJ1-6. TRBV21-1 is a known pseudogene. The CDR3 sequence: CARSFFGGLGNSPLHF. The CDR3 region has the DNA TGTGCCAGAAGTTTCTTCGGAGGCCTTGGTAATTCACCCCTCCACTTT.